The TCR beta chain under discussion was sequenced for a study of cytomegalovirus exposure and HLA in healthy donors. Overall study results and limits: A missense variant in DCLRE1C was later tied to TCR beta V- and J-gene trimming. When a later analysis compared HLA-associated TCR beta chains with equally common others, the HLA-associated chains turned out to be more clonally expanded and to have lower generation probabilities.

V gave up 5 bases and J gave up 9 bases, with 14 bases separating them. The germline V gene has CDR1 SEHNR and CDR2 FQNEAQ (reference sequence). This CDR3 has 14 amino acids. Regarding this clone: What it binds is not known.

Primers: 60 Vbeta forward and 13 Jbeta reverse. Produced via immunoSEQ multiplex PCR; TCRdb's table is partial and in-frame only. This sample has 130,000 to 150,000 clones, with roughly 80% found just once. The chain carries TRBV7-9 and TRBJ1-6, with no clear D. The sample taken for sequencing was PBMCs. The receptor was isolated from a woman aged 50 to 60 in good health and CMV-seronegative. For the CDR3, the DNA is TGTGCCAGCAGCCATACTCCCGCGGGTTCACCCCTCCACTTT. Translated, it gives CASSHTPAGSPLHF.